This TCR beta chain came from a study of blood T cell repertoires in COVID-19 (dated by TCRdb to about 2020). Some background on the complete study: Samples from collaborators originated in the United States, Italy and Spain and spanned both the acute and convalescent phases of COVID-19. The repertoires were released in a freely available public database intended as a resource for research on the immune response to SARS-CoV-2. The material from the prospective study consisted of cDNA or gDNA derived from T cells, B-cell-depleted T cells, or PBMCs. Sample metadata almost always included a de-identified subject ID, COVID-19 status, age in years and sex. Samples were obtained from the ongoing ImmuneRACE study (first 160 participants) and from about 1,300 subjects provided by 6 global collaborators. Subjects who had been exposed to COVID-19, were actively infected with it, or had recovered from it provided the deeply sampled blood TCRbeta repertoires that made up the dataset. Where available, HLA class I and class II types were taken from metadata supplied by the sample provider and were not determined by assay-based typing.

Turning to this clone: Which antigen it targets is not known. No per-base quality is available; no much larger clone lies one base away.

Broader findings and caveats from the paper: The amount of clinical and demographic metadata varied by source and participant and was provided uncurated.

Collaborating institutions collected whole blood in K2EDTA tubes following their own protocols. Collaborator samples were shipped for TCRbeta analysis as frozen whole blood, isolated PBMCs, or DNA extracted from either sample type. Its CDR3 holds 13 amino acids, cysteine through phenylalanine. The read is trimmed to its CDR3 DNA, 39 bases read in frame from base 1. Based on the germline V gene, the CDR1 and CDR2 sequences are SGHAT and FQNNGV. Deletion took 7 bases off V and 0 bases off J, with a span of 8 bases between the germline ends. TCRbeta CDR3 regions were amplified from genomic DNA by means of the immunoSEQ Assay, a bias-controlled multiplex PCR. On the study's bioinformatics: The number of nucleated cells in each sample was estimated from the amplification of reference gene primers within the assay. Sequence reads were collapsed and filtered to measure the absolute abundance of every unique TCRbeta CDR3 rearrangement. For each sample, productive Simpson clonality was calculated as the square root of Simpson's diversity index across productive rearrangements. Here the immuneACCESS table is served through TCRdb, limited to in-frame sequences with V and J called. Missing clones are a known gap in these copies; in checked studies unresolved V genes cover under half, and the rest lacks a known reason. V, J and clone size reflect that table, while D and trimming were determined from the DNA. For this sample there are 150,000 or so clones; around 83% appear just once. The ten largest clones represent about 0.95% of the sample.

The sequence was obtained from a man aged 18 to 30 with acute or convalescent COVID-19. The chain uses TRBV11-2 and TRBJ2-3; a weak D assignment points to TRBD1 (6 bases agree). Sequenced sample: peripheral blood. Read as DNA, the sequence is TGTGCCAGCAACGGACAGAGCACAGATACGCAGTATTTT. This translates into CASNGQSTDTQYF.